This T cell receptor (beta chain) was sequenced for a study of cytotoxic CD8 clonotypes in ibrutinib-treated CLL. Study-level points and caveats: Public clonotypes showed up rarely, and on treatment they shrank or held steady.

Generated by immunoSEQ multiplex PCR, the TCRdb table keeps only in-frame clones and is missing some. This table holds about 28,000 clones, about three fifths found once. In the case of this clone: The antigen remains unidentified.

Germline CDR1 DFQATT, CDR2 SNEGSKA (reference sequence). The CDR3 length is 11 residues. V lost 6 bases to trimming and J lost 5 bases, with 10 bases between them. Here the sequenced sample was PBMCs, taken before ibrutinib treatment. This TCR was recovered from a human donor with chronic lymphocytic leukemia. The V and J genes are TRBV20-1 and TRBJ1-1; D remains unclear. CDR3 residues: CSALAMTEAFF. CDR3 in DNA: TGCAGTGCCCTAGCAATGACTGAAGCTTTCTTT.